These 10 T cell receptor beta chains share one sample of origin, sequenced in a study of T cell responses to AZD1222 COVID-19 vaccine. The table came from immunoSEQ multiplex PCR; TCRdb's copy has only in-frame clones and leaves some out. The sample yields over 85,000 clones, 88% seen once. The sample in question was peripheral blood, obtained 28 days after the second AZD1222 dose. The receptor set was obtained from an adult who received the AZD1222 COVID-19 vaccine.

The chain uses TRBV28 and TRBJ1-5; D remains ambiguous. The CDR3 is made up of 15 amino acids. V was pared by 1 base and J by 2 bases, with 9 bases between. Germline V gene lookup returns CDR1 MDHEN and CDR2 SYDVKM. Written as DNA, the CDR3 is TGTGCCAGCAGTTTATTCGGGTTTGGCAATCAGCCCCAGCATTTT. This gives the protein CASSLFGFGNQPQHF.

This chain connects TRBV2 to TRBJ2-2, with TRBD1 matching over 7 bases. Germline V gene sequence: CDR1 SNHLY, CDR2 FYNNEI. V gave up 1 base and J gave up 5 bases; unmatched junction bases: 1. The CDR3 has 14 residues. As DNA, the CDR3 is TGTGCCAGCAGTGAAGGGACAGGAACCGGGGAGCTGTTTTTT. Translated, it gives CASSEGTGTGELFF.

V usage is TRBV4-1 and J usage is TRBJ2-7; D ambiguous. Germline V CDR1 and CDR2: MGHRA, YSYEKL. CDR3 length: 14 amino acids. Trimming took off 4 bases at V and 4 bases at J, with 14 bases between the two ends. The CDR3 region has the DNA TGCGCCAGCAGCCCAACCAATGCAAAATACGAGCAGTACTTC. Its translation: CASSPTNAKYEQYF.

The chain joins TRBV6-2 or TRBV6-3 to TRBJ2-3; 9 positions agree with TRBD2. The V gene's germline CDR1 is MNHEY and CDR2 SVGEGT. V lost 2 bases to trimming and J lost 2 bases; unmatched junction nucleotides: 5. The CDR3 covers 16 residues. DNA of the CDR3: TGTGCCAGCAGTTACCCTAGCGGGAAGACCACAGATACGCAGTATTTT. Protein sequence: CASSYPSGKTTDTQYF.

The chain links TRBV4-1 to TRBJ1-2; 7 bases fit TRBD1. Germline CDR1 MGHRA, CDR2 YSYEKL. This CDR3 spans 16 amino acids. V shed 3 bases, J shed 0 bases, and the junction held 7 bases outside the gene matches. The CDR3 protein is CASSQERTGSNYGYTF. The CDR3 bases are TGCGCCAGCAGCCAGGAAAGGACAGGATCTAACTATGGCTACACCTTC.

The chain is built from TRBV20-1 and TRBJ2-5; D call uncertain. Germline V gene sequence: CDR1 DFQATT, CDR2 SNEGSKA (reference sequence). V dropped 5 bases and J dropped 2 bases, with 3 bases sitting between them. This CDR3 contains 10 residues. The CDR3 coding sequence is TGCAGTGCTGGTCAAGAGACCCAGTACTTC. It encodes CSAGQETQYF.

This clone was observed many times. The same CDR3 arises from other DNA sequences in this sample as well. This chain links TRBV6-5 with TRBJ1-2, with 11 bases aligning to TRBD1. The CDR3 sequence is 16 residues long. From germline, CDR1 is MNHEY and CDR2 SVGAGI. V lost 0 bases to trimming and J lost 4 bases; unmatched junction nucleotides: 4. This CDR3 is CASSYSRTGGGYGYTF. Here the CDR3 DNA reads TGTGCCAGCAGTTACTCGAGGACAGGGGGCGGCTATGGCTACACCTTC.

V usage is TRBV9 and J usage is TRBJ2-2; the D gene could be TRBD1 or TRBD2 (6 bases each). The CDR3 is 16 amino acids. Per germline, CDR1 SGDLS and CDR2 YYNGEE. V shed 0 bases and J shed 4 bases, with 13 bases lying between them. CDR3 sequence reads: CASSVDPGGGTGELFF. CDR3 DNA: TGTGCCAGCAGCGTAGACCCAGGAGGGGGCACCGGGGAGCTGTTTTTT.

The chain is built from TRBV6-2 or TRBV6-3 and TRBJ1-2; TRBD1 matches 8 bases. Looked up from germline, CDR1 is MNHEY and CDR2 is SVGEGT. Losses at the gene ends were 6 bases for V and 7 bases for J; bases not matched to a gene: 7. The CDR3 loop spans 13 amino acids. The CDR3 sequence is CASSPQGAGGYTF. The CDR3 region has the DNA TGTGCCAGCAGCCCGCAGGGGGCTGGTGGCTACACCTTC.

The chain has TRBV6-5 and TRBJ2-3, with 11 nucleotides matching TRBD2. The CDR3 is 15 amino acids. Trimming cost V 6 bases and J 2 bases; bases outside gene matches: 4. The germline gives CDR1 MNHEY, CDR2 SVGAGI. This CDR3 reads CASSVAGGNTDTQYF. DNA for the CDR3: TGTGCCAGCAGCGTAGCGGGAGGGAACACAGATACGCAGTATTTT.